Below are 27 T cell receptor beta chains sequenced from a single sample in a study of blood T cells in healthy people across ages. Alongside a J-beta primer mix, a sample-barcoded 5' primer served in a second PCR lasting roughly 6 to 12 cycles. TCRdb used MiXCR to reprocess the 5' RACE reads, holding one entry per CDR3 protein. The table records 760,000 or so distinct CDR3 sequences, 20% to 25% of them present only once. The data were also submitted as part of a second study, on T cells of mothers and their children.

Sequencing was performed on blood. Receptors originate from a boy under 18 in good health.

Only a few counts were recorded for this clonotype. The rearrangement uses TRBV11-1 and TRBJ2-5; TRBD2 is a possible D gene (6 bases). Trimming stripped 1 base from V and 5 bases from J, with 20 bases between. Germline V lookup: CDR1 SGHAT, CDR2 FQDESV (reference sequence). CDR3 size: 17 residues. This CDR3 reads CASSLEALNAGSETQYF. The CDR3, as DNA: TGTGCCAGCAGCTTAGAGGCCTTGAACGCGGGGTCGGAGACCCAGTACTTC.

This chain uses TRBV7-8 with TRBJ1-2; D remains unclear. CDR3 length equals 14 residues. Germline V CDR1 and CDR2: SGHVS, FQNEAQ. Trimming pared 2 bases from V and 8 bases from J, leaving 15 bases between. The CDR3 DNA reads TGTGCCAGCAGCTTATCGCTGGCACTCTCCGGCTACACCTTC. It encodes CASSLSLALSGYTF. Looking up the rest from reference TRBV7-8 and TRBJ1-2 gives the full variable domain: GAGVSQSPRYKVAKRGQDVALRCDPISGHVSLFWYQQALGQGPEFLTYFQNEAQLDKSGLPSDRFFAERPEGSVSTLKIQRTQQEDSAVYLCASSLSLALSGYTFGSGTRLTVV.

The table lists this clonotype with a few counts. V gene TRBV2 combines with J gene TRBJ2-7; 7 bases fit TRBD1. The CDR3 has 16 residues. Germline V gene data show CDR1 as SNHLY and CDR2 as FYNNEI. V was clipped by 1 base and J by 2 bases; unmatched bases: 8. CDR3 nucleotides: TGTGCCAGCAGTGAAGGGGAAGGGGGCGCTACCTACGAGCAGTACTTC. Translation gives CASSEGEGGATYEQYF.

This clonotype was recorded a few times. The chain recombines TRBV4-1 with TRBJ2-1; D uncertain. V dropped 4 bases and J dropped 8 bases, with 9 bases sitting between them. CDR1 and CDR2 from the germline V gene are MGHRA and YSYEKL. The CDR3 extends over 12 amino acids. CDR3 sequence (DNA): TGCGCCAGCAGCCCAGTTGGACATGAGCAGTTCTTC. Residues: CASSPVGHEQFF.

This clonotype has only a few counts. A much larger clone sits a single nucleotide away, making a read error possible. V usage is TRBV4-3 and J usage is TRBJ1-2, with 7 bases matching TRBD1. This CDR3 is 15 amino acids long. Germline CDR1 and CDR2: LGHNA and YSLEER. CDR3 in amino acids: CASSQESQGVYGYAF. The CDR3 region has the DNA TGCGCCAGCAGCCAAGAGAGCCAGGGGGTCTATGGCTACGCCTTC.

This clonotype was counted only a few times. V gene TRBV10-2 combines with J gene TRBJ2-3; 10 nucleotides agree with TRBD2. Germline trimming cut 2 bases from V and 3 bases from J; bases unmatched to any gene: 5. The germline gives CDR1 WSHSY, CDR2 SAAADI. The CDR3 runs to 16 residues. CDR3 in amino acids: CASSEVLAGLTDTQYF. The CDR3 bases are TGCGCCAGCAGTGAGGTACTAGCGGGGCTTACAGATACGCAGTATTTT.

The genes are TRBV7-2 and TRBJ1-3; D gene ambiguous. CDR1 is SGHTA, CDR2 FQGNSA, per germline. CDR3 length equals 14 residues. Trimming removed 4 bases at V and 2 bases at J, with 9 bases between. CDR3 DNA: TGTGCCAGCAGCTCTTCAGGAGCTGGAAACACCATATATTTT. Amino acid sequence: CASSSSGAGNTIYF.

This CDR3 reads CASSLGWRLHSNQPQHF. The CDR3 coding sequence is TGTGCCAGCAGCTTAGGGTGGCGGCTTCATAGCAATCAGCCCCAGCATTTT. The chain uses TRBV11-1 and TRBJ1-5; D unresolved. The ends were cut back, 1 base at V and 0 bases at J, with 13 bases in the middle. Germline V gives CDR1 SGHAT, CDR2 FQDESV (reference sequence). The CDR3 is made up of 17 amino acids.

The rearrangement links TRBV27 to TRBJ2-3, with a weak D call TRBD1 (5 bases). The V and J ends lost 3 bases and 13 bases respectively, with 11 bases between them. From germline, CDR1 is MNHEY and CDR2 SMNVEV (reference sequence). This CDR3 region has 11 residues. The CDR3 region has the DNA TGTGCCAGCAGTTTTGGCAGGGTGGAGTATTTT. Translation gives CASSFGRVEYF.

This chain uses TRBV25-1 with TRBJ2-5, with 7 nucleotides matching TRBD1. Losses at the gene ends were 3 bases for V and 2 bases for J; bases not matched to a gene: 6. The CDR3 is 15 amino acids. In germline, CDR1 is MGHDK, CDR2 SYGVNS. CDR3 coding DNA: TGTGCCAGCAGTGAGAATAGACAGGGTCAAGAGACCCAGTACTTC. It specifies CASSENRQGQETQYF.

V gene TRBV7-8 combines with J gene TRBJ2-1; D uncertain. The CDR3 covers 15 residues. V was trimmed by 0 bases and J by 3 bases, leaving 9 bases between them. In germline, CDR1 is SGHVS, CDR2 FQNEAQ. The CDR3 region has the DNA TGTGCCAGCAGCTTAGCCATAGTGGACTACAATGAGCAGTTCTTC. Translated, it gives CASSLAIVDYNEQFF.

The V call is TRBV2, the J call TRBJ2-7; D not certain. This CDR3 contains 13 residues. The V end lost 8 bases, the J end lost 0 bases, and 11 bases lay between the germline ends. In germline, CDR1 is SNHLY, CDR2 FYNNEI. CDR3 sequence (DNA): TGTGCCAGCTCGGGCAGTAGCTCCTACGAGCAGTACTTC. Translating gives CASSGSSSYEQYF.

This chain joins TRBV9 and TRBJ2-7, with TRBD2 matching 9 bases. Trimming took 5 bases from V and 6 from J; bases not matched to a gene: 12. CDR1 is SGDLS, CDR2 YYNGEE, per germline. The CDR3 runs 15 residues. The CDR3 here is CASSPSGASGTEQYF. The CDR3 DNA is TGTGCCAGCAGTCCTAGCGGGGCTTCCGGTACCGAGCAGTACTTC.

This clonotype occurred a few times. The chain combines TRBV12-3 or TRBV12-4 with TRBJ1-1; perhaps TRBD1 as D (5 bases). The V gene lost 6 bases and the J gene lost 5 bases, with 16 bases spanning the gap. The CDR3 totals 14 residues. The CDR3 spells CASRLGPTRTEAFF. The CDR3 DNA follows: TGTGCCAGCAGACTGGGACCGACGAGGACTGAAGCTTTCTTT.

This clonotype was seen a few times. This chain connects TRBV12-3 or TRBV12-4 to TRBJ1-1, with D hard to call. Trimming took 6 bases from V and 4 from J, leaving 12 bases between them. The CDR3 is 13 residues long. The CDR3 here is CASRFSTGTEAFF. As DNA, the CDR3 is TGTGCCAGCAGATTCTCAACGGGCACTGAAGCTTTCTTT.

This clonotype was seen more than once but under ten times. The CDR3 is CSASTLTTSGRGGDTQYF. The CDR3 nucleotides are TGCAGTGCTTCCACATTGACCACTAGCGGGAGAGGAGGAGATACGCAGTATTTT. V usage is TRBV20-1 and J usage is TRBJ2-3; 11 bases match TRBD2. The CDR3 runs 18 residues. CDR1 DFQATT and CDR2 SNEGSKA come from the germline V gene (reference sequence). V dropped 5 bases and J dropped 5; count of bases not matched to a gene: 18.

The rearrangement joins TRBV7-9 to TRBJ2-2; D gene unclear. Looked up from germline, CDR1 is SEHNR and CDR2 is FQNEAQ (reference sequence). V was pared by 5 bases and J by 3 bases, with 16 bases between. The length of the CDR3 is 16 residues. This CDR3 is CASSPQYGLYTGELFF. In DNA form, the CDR3 reads TGTGCCAGCAGCCCTCAGTACGGGCTTTACACCGGGGAGCTGTTTTTT.

This clonotype was detected a few times. V gene TRBV25-1 combines with J gene TRBJ2-3; TRBD1 matches 10 bases. CDR1 MGHDK and CDR2 SYGVNS come from the germline V gene. The CDR3 extends over 15 amino acids. Unmatched junction bases numbered 9, after V lost 7 bases and J lost 5 bases. The DNA for the CDR3 is TGTGCCAGCACCCGACAGGGGGCTTGGGGAGATACGCAGTATTTT. Its translation is CASTRQGAWGDTQYF.

The chain is built from TRBV4-3 and TRBJ2-5, with TRBD2 identical over 12 bases. The end of the DNA aligns better with TRBJ2-1, so the J call may be wrong. Germline V gives CDR1 LGHNA, CDR2 YSLEER. The CDR3 sequence is 16 residues long. As DNA, the CDR3 is TGCGCCAGCAGCTCCTGGACTAGCGGGGCCCACAATGAGCAGTTCTTC. Protein: CASSSWTSGAHNEQFF.

V usage is TRBV28 and J usage is TRBJ1-2; TRBD1 is a possible D gene (6 bases). V lost 2 bases and J lost 3, with 7 bases in between. The germline V gene has CDR1 MDHEN and CDR2 SYDVKM. The CDR3 runs 13 residues. The CDR3 loop is CASSLNRDYGYTF. CDR3 bases: TGTGCCAGCAGTTTAAACAGGGACTATGGCTACACCTTC.

This clonotype was observed a handful of times. The chain has TRBV24-1 and TRBJ2-1; 12 bases match TRBD2. In germline, CDR1 is KGHDR, CDR2 SFDVKD. CDR3 length: 16 amino acids. Trimming cost V 4 bases and J 8 bases; bases outside gene matches: 8. The CDR3 DNA reads as TGTGCCACCAGTGACCCTACTAGCGGGAGGACCTATGAGCAGTTCTTC. Residues: CATSDPTSGRTYEQFF.

This clonotype was picked up a small number of times. The chain combines TRBV12-3 or TRBV12-4 with TRBJ1-3, with a possible D match to TRBD1 (5 bases). This CDR3 spans 16 amino acids. Trimming left V 7 bases short and J 0 bases short, with 16 bases between. In DNA, the CDR3 is TGTGCCAGCACCCATAGGCAGGGACTCTCTGGAAACACCATATATTTT. Translation gives CASTHRQGLSGNTIYF.

This clonotype has only a few counts. The chain joins TRBV10-3 to TRBJ1-5; D is perhaps TRBD1 (6 bases). V was cut by 11 bases and J by 6 bases, with 23 bases left in between. Germline CDR1 is ENHRY and CDR2 is SYGVKD. The CDR3 is 15 residues long. In DNA form, the CDR3 reads TGTGCCGCGGGACAAGAAGCGATCAGGGGTCAGCCCCAGCATTTT. It translates to CAAGQEAIRGQPQHF.

The genes are TRBV20-1 and TRBJ2-5; D might be TRBD1 (5 bases). The V gene's germline CDR1 is DFQATT and CDR2 SNEGSKA (reference sequence). The CDR3 length is 14 residues. Trimming took off 0 bases at V and 4 bases at J, with 12 bases between the two ends. The CDR3, as DNA: TGCAGTGCTAGAGATGATCAGGGCGGAGAGACCCAGTACTTC. Its protein is CSARDDQGGETQYF.

The chain combines TRBV3-1 with TRBJ2-7; D gene uncertain. V was clipped by 4 bases and J by 9 bases, with 13 bases between them. Germline-derived CDR1 and CDR2 are LGHDT and YNNKEL (reference sequence). CDR3 size: 12 residues. CDR3: CASSPGPLGQYF. The CDR3 coding sequence is TGTGCCAGCAGCCCCGGGCCTCTCGGGCAGTACTTC.

V is TRBV12-3 or TRBV12-4 and J is TRBJ1-2, with TRBD1 matching over 7 bases. This CDR3 comprises 12 residues. J gave up 13 bases and V 0 bases, and 5 bases lay outside the gene matches. CDR3 coding DNA: TGTGCCAGCAGTTTAGCCAGGGGGAAATGCACCTTC. It encodes CASSLARGKCTF.

This clonotype appeared a few times. V usage is TRBV10-3 and J usage is TRBJ2-3, with TRBD2 as a possible D gene (6 bases). The CDR3 runs to 14 residues. From germline, CDR1 is ENHRY and CDR2 SYGVKD. V lost 8 bases and J 4 bases, leaving 16 bases between the germline ends. The CDR3 here is CAIEDGRGSDTQYF. The CDR3 DNA reads TGTGCCATCGAGGACGGGAGAGGCTCAGATACGCAGTATTTT.